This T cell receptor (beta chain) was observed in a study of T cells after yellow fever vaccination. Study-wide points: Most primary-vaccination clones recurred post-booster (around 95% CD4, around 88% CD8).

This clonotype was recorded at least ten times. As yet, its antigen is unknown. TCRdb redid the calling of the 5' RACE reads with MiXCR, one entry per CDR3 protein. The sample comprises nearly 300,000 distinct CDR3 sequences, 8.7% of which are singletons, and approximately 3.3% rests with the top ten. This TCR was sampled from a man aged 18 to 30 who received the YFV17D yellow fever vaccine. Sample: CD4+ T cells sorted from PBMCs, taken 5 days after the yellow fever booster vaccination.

The CDR3 DNA reads TGTGCCAGCTCAAACGGGACAGCCCAAGAGACCCAGTACTTC. It is translated as CASSNGTAQETQYF. The genes are TRBV18 and TRBJ2-5; TRBD1 aligns across 7 bases. CDR1 and CDR2 (germline): KGHSH, LQKENI. V was clipped by 5 bases and J by 1 base; unmatched bases: 4. CDR3 size: 14 residues.